This TCR beta chain was captured in a study of shared clonotypes between healthy human individuals. Some clones are missing from TCRdb's copy, which holds only in-frame ones; the method was immunoSEQ multiplex PCR. The sample holds under 650,000 clones, 90% to 97% seen once. The germline V gene encodes CDR1 SGDLS and CDR2 YYNGEE. V shed 5 bases and J 1 base; nucleotides not matched to a gene: 0. The CDR3 totals 13 residues. The clonotype comes from a woman under 40 in good health. Material for sequencing was naive CD4+ T cells sorted from blood. Sample subset: CD45RA+ positively selected. The chain has TRBV9 and TRBJ1-1; 9 bases line up with TRBD1. The CDR3 nucleotides are TGTGCCAGCAGGGGACAGGGGAACACTGAAGCTTTCTTT. Translated, it gives CASRGQGNTEAFF.